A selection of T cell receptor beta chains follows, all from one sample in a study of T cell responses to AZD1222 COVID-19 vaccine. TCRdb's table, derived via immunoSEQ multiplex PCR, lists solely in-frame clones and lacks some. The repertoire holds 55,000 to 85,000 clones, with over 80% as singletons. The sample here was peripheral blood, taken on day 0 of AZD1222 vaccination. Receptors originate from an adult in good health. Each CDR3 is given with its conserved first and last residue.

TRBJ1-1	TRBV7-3	CASSLDSRNTEAFF
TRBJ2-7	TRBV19	CASATGQGVYEQYF
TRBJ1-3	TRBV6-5	CASRQGQTRENTIYF
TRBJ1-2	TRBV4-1	CASSQEYQGSYGYTF
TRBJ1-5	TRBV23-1	CASSQWGKAPQHF
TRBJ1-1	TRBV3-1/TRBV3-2	CASGISGLHTEAFF
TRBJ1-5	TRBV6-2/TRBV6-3	CASSSGNGNQPQHF
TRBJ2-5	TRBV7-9	CASSSVLAGAETQYF
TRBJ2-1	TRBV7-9	CASDRQPVDEQFF
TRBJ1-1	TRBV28	CASSLVRAEAFF
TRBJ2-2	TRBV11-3	CASSGRGTNTGELFF
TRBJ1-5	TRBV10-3	CAISNKLFGDQPQHF
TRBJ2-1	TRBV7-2	CASSLGVEQFF
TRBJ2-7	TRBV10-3	CATKGKEGNAYEQYF
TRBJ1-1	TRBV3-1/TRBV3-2	CASSHDVSGAFF
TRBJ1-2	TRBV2	CASSERRGGGDGYTF
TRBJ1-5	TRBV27	CASSEWTGGGNQPQHF
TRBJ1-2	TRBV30	CAWSKNYGYTF
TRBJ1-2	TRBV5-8	CASSPRTGKAGYTF
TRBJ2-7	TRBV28	CASVRSSYEQYF
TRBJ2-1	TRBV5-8	CASSLSGQFYNEQFF
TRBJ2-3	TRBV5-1	CASSLIQVQGPWYF
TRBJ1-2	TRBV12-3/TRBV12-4	CASRGQGYGYTF
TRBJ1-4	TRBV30	CAWSVGGFNEKLFF
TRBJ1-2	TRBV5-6	CASSPRGRGQGYGYTF
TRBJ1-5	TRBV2	CASSGNGGGYQPQHF
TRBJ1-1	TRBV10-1	CASSVSGGKAFF
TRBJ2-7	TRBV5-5	CASSLYDRATGEQYF
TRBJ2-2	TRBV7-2	CASSFTGGTGELFF
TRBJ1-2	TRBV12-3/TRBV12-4	CASSSRRQGGYTF
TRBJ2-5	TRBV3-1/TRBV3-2	CASSQVQDKETQYF
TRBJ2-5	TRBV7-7	CASSLVGQETQYF
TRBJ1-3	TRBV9	CASSPLHGPTSSIYF
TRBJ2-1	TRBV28	CASSRAGSYNEQFF
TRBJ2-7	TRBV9	CASSVAGSAYEQYF
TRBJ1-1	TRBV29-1	CSVDLGQTNTEAFF
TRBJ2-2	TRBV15	CATSRDPWSSGAGTGELFF
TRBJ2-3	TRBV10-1	CASSESRGAGTDTQYF
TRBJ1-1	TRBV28	CASRHRVRVVAFF
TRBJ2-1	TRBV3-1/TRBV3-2	CASSQGLAGVPYNEQFF
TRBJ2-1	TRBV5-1	CASTDPSGGENEQFF
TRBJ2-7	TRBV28	CASSSGLSYEQYF
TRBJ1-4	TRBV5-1	CASSPDRAWEKLFF
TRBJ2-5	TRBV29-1	CSVATAIGQETQYF
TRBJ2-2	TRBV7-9	CASSRSDPGPQGVNTGELFF
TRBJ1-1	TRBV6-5	CASMTLVNTEAFF
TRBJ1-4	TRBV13	CASSLGHGEKLFF
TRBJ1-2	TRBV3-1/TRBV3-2	CASSQMGGYTF
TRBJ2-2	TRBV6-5	CASTRQDLNTGELFF
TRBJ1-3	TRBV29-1	CSVKGASSGNTIYF
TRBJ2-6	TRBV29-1	CSVVGEAGANVLTF
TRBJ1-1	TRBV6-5	CASSPSGVATEAFF
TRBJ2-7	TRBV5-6	CASSPGTPDSEQYF
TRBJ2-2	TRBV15	CATSRGWGETTGELFF
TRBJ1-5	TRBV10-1	CAGDRNQPQHF
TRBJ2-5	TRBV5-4	CASSSGGTPETQYF
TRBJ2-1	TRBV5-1	CASSSTGALSYNEQFF
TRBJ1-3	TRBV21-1	CASSKESIGRPNGNTIYF
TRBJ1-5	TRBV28	CASRSGGQGVNQPQHF